The rows below give T cell receptor beta chains drawn from one sample of a study of CD8 T cells in ankylosing spondylitis. TCRdb ran MiXCR on the 5' RACE reads and lists one entry per CDR3 protein. The sample lists fewer than 350,000 distinct CDR3 sequences; around a tenth were seen once. Sequenced material: blood, either unsorted or a sorted T cell fraction (not recorded which). The receptors here all came from a female donor with ankylosing spondylitis or in good health (not recorded which). Both conserved end residues are part of each CDR3. D genes are given only for firm matches. Not all rows give a size; the values are once, few, many and, for expanded clones, a class.

TRBJ2-2 | many | . | TRBV5-1 | TGCGCCACCACGTTGGGGAGTAACACCGGGGAGCTGTTTTTT | CATTLGSNTGELFF
TRBJ1-1 | few | . | TRBV5-1 | TGCGCCAGCCGGATGAACACTGAAGCTTTCTTT | CASRMNTEAFF
TRBJ2-7 | many | . | TRBV20-1 | TGCAGTGCTATGACCCAGACGGGGTCCTACGAGCAGTACTTC | CSAMTQTGSYEQYF
TRBJ2-1 | many | TRBD2 | TRBV4-2 | TGTGCCAGCAGCCATCCGGGAGGAGGGCAGTTCTTC | CASSHPGGGQFF
TRBJ1-6 | . | . | TRBV27 | TGTGCCAGCAGTTTAGAGGCGGCTAGGGGCAGTTCACCCCTCCACTTT | CASSLEAARGSSPLHF
TRBJ2-5 | . | TRBD1 | TRBV12-3/TRBV12-4 | TGTGCCAGCAGCAAGGGACAGGGTCAAGAGACCCAGTACTTC | CASSKGQGQETQYF
TRBJ2-2 | many | . | TRBV5-1 | TGCGCCAGCAGCTTGACGGAAACCGGGGAGCTGTTTTTT | CASSLTETGELFF
TRBJ2-2 | many | . | TRBV6-1 | TGTGCCAGCAAGGAGTCCGGGACGGACGCCGGGGAGCTGTTTTTT | CASKESGTDAGELFF
TRBJ1-2 | few | TRBD1 | TRBV28 | TGTGCCAGCAGTTCCCCTCAGGGGGCGGGGGTCTATGGCGACACCTTC | CASSSPQGAGVYGDTF
TRBJ2-1 | many | TRBD2 | TRBV20-1 | TGCAGCCGGGCTAGCGGGAGCAATGAGCAGTTCTTC | CSRASGSNEQFF
TRBJ2-7 | . | . | TRBV28 | TGTGCCAGCAGTGCCCCCGGGTTCTCCTACGAGCAGTACTTC | CASSAPGFSYEQYF
TRBJ2-5 | few | TRBD2 | TRBV7-2 | TGTGCCAGCAGCAATTTGAATAGCGGGAGGGCCGGAGAGACCCAGTACTTC | CASSNLNSGRAGETQYF
TRBJ2-5 | . | . | TRBV2 | TGTGCCATCTTCTCCAAGGGGGGGCCGGCCCAAGAGACCCAGTACTTC | CAIFSKGGPAQETQYF
TRBJ1-6 | many | . | TRBV6-1 | TGTGCCAGCCTCCGGGGGCTTGATGGTTCACCCCTCCACTTT | CASLRGLDGSPLHF
TRBJ2-3 | many | TRBD1 | TRBV5-1 | TGTGCTAGCAGCTTGGGGACAGGGGATACGCAGTATTTT | CASSLGTGDTQYF
TRBJ1-6 | many | TRBD1 | TRBV20-1 | TGCAGTGCTCAGGGGGCTGCTAATTCACCCCTCCACTTT | CSAQGAANSPLHF
TRBJ2-2 | many | TRBD2 | TRBV12-3/TRBV12-4 | TGTGCCAGCAGTTTCACTAGCGGGGCTAACACCGGGGAGCTGTTTTTT | CASSFTSGANTGELFF
TRBJ1-2 | . | . | TRBV7-6 | TGTGCCAGCAGCTTAGCAGGGGAGAACTATGGCTACACCTTC | CASSLAGENYGYTF
TRBJ2-7 | . | . | TRBV7-2 | TGTGCCAGCAGCTTAGGGACTGCCACCCCTACAGGCGAGCATTACTTC | CASSLGTATPTGEHYF
TRBJ2-1 | few | TRBD2 | TRBV4-1 | TGCGCCAGCAGCCAAGGGACGGGGGGGGCTGAGCAGTTCTTC | CASSQGTGGAEQFF
TRBJ2-7 | few | . | TRBV4-3 | TGCGCCAGCAGCCAAGATAGGGGGGTGTACGAGCAGTACTTC | CASSQDRGVYEQYF
TRBJ2-1 | . | TRBD2 | TRBV5-1 | TGCGCCAGCAGCTTGGACCTGGGACTAGCAAGGGATGAGCAGTTCTTC | CASSLDLGLARDEQFF
TRBJ2-7 | . | TRBD2 | TRBV10-3 | TGTGCCATCAGAGAACTGATAGCGGGAGGGACGTACGAGCAGTACTTC | CAIRELIAGGTYEQYF
TRBJ1-4 | . | TRBD1 | TRBV20-1 | TGCAGCGCAAAAGGGACAGGGGATTTAGCGGGTGAAAAACTGTTTTTT | CSAKGTGDLAGEKLFF
TRBJ2-1 | many | . | TRBV20-1 | TGCAGTGCTAGCCGGGCTCCGACGAGGGTCAATGAGCAGTTCTTC | CSASRAPTRVNEQFF
TRBJ1-2 | many | . | TRBV12-3/TRBV12-4 | TGTGCCAGCAGGACGACAGGTTATGGCTACACCTTC | CASRTTGYGYTF
TRBJ1-4 | many | TRBD1 | TRBV6-6 | TGTGCCAGCACAGGGACAGGGAATGAAAAACTGTTTTTT | CASTGTGNEKLFF
TRBJ1-2 | . | . | TRBV5-1 | TGCGCCAGCAGCTTCTCAGGGAAGTATGGCTACACCTTC | CASSFSGKYGYTF
TRBJ2-1 | many | TRBD2 | TRBV5-5 | TGTGCCAGCAGCTTGGAAATAGCGGGGGGGCGATACAATGAGCAGTTCTTC | CASSLEIAGGRYNEQFF
TRBJ2-7 | . | . | TRBV5-6 | TGTGCCAGCACCTACTGGGGCGGGCCACCCTACGAGCAGTACTTC | CASTYWGGPPYEQYF
TRBJ2-5 | . | . | TRBV11-1 | TGTGCCAGCAGCCTGACCTTGATGGGGGAGACCCAGTACTTC | CASSLTLMGETQYF
TRBJ2-2 | many | . | TRBV9 | TGTGCCAGCAGCGTAGTGAGTTCGGGAGACACCGGGGAGCTGTTTTTT | CASSVVSSGDTGELFF
TRBJ1-2 | many | . | TRBV20-1 | TGCAGTGCTGTCCTCAGGGACCACGGCTATGGCTACACCTTC | CSAVLRDHGYGYTF
TRBJ1-6 | many | . | TRBV5-1 | TGCGCCAGCAGCTTGGAGCAGGCTCGGATTTCACCCCTCCACTTT | CASSLEQARISPLHF
TRBJ1-5 | many | . | TRBV4-1 | TGCGCCAGCAGCCAAGATCACGGGGACAATCAGCCCCAGCATTTT | CASSQDHGDNQPQHF
TRBJ1-1 | many | . | TRBV20-1 | TGCAGTGCTAGAATGGTCCAGAACACTGAAGCTTTCTTT | CSARMVQNTEAFF
TRBJ1-5 | . | . | TRBV5-5 | TGTGCCAGCAGCTTGGGGGCCAGCCATTTCCAGCCCCAGCATTTT | CASSLGASHFQPQHF
TRBJ1-4 | many | . | TRBV20-1 | TGCAGTGCTAGAGATCCCTCAGGGCCAGGTGAAAAACTGTTTTTT | CSARDPSGPGEKLFF
TRBJ2-1 | many | TRBD2 | TRBV20-1 | TGCAGTGCTGGGCCGGGACTAGCGGGAGGGTTCAATGAGCAGTTCTTC | CSAGPGLAGGFNEQFF
TRBJ2-1 | few | TRBD2 | TRBV20-1 | TGCAGTGCTAGAGATCGGCTAGCGGGGGGGCGTGGTGAGCAGTTCTTC | CSARDRLAGGRGEQFF
TRBJ2-1 | many | . | TRBV7-8 | TGTGCCAGCAGCGCGACGCGCTCCTACAATGAGCAGTTCTTC | CASSATRSYNEQFF
TRBJ2-3 | many | . | TRBV10-1 | TGCGCCAGCAGTGGGTACAGGGACACAGATACGCAGTATTTT | CASSGYRDTDTQYF
TRBJ2-2 | many | . | TRBV20-1 | TGCAGTGCTAGTCCGGACCATAACACCGGGGAGCTGTTTTTT | CSASPDHNTGELFF
TRBJ1-2 | . | . | TRBV12-3/TRBV12-4 | TGTGCCAGCAGTTTAACAGGGTCTGATGGCTACACCTTC | CASSLTGSDGYTF
TRBJ2-3 | many | . | TRBV10-3 | TGTGCCATCAAGGGGGGCACAGATACGCAGTATTTT | CAIKGGTDTQYF
TRBJ2-3 | many | TRBD2 | TRBV27 | TGTGCCAGCAGAGCCTCGGGGGGGCTTGTTACGCAGTATTTT | CASRASGGLVTQYF
TRBJ1-1 | many | TRBD1 | TRBV5-1 | TGCGCCAGCAGCTCCCAATTACGGACAGGGGGAAAAACTGAAGCTTTCTTT | CASSSQLRTGGKTEAFF
TRBJ2-7 | . | . | TRBV5-1 | TGCGCCAGCAGCTTGGATCGGCTCACTAGCTCCTACGAGCAGTACTTC | CASSLDRLTSSYEQYF
TRBJ2-3 | . | . | TRBV4-1 | TGCGCCAGCAGCCAAGATGACCCGGGACTCCTACTAGATACGCAGTATTTT | CASSQDDPGLLLDTQYF
TRBJ2-3 | . | . | TRBV20-1 | TGCAGTGCCCAACGGGCGACAGGATCAGATACGCAGTATTTT | CSAQRATGSDTQYF
TRBJ1-4 | many | . | TRBV7-6 | TGTGCCAGCAGCTTAGCGCAGGGAAGGGTGGAAAAACTGTTTTTT | CASSLAQGRVEKLFF
TRBJ1-1 | . | TRBD1 | TRBV7-9 | TGTGCCAGCAGCTTCCACCGGGACAGGAACACTGAAGCTTTCTTT | CASSFHRDRNTEAFF
TRBJ2-2 | few | TRBD2 | TRBV7-8 | TGTGCCAGCAGTCCAGCGGGGGGGTACAACACCGGGGAGCTGTTTTTT | CASSPAGGYNTGELFF
TRBJ1-1 | many | . | TRBV9 | TGTGCCAGCAGCGTAGCTGCCTCCAACACTGAAGCTTTCTTT | CASSVAASNTEAFF
TRBJ2-5 | many | . | TRBV9 | TGTGCCAGCAGCGTAGTTGACAGTGAAGAGACCCAGTACTTC | CASSVVDSEETQYF
TRBJ1-6 | . | . | TRBV6-5 | TGTGCCAGCAGTTACTCCGGGGGATTGTATTCACCCCTCCACTTT | CASSYSGGLYSPLHF
TRBJ2-1 | . | . | TRBV3-1 | TGTGCCAGCAGCCAAGACGGGCTAGCTTTCAATGAGCAGTTCTTC | CASSQDGLAFNEQFF
TRBJ2-1 | . | . | TRBV30 | TGTGCCTGGAGTGTAATGGTGGGACTGTACAATGAGCAGTTCTTC | CAWSVMVGLYNEQFF
TRBJ1-3 | many | TRBD1 | TRBV5-1 | TGCGCCAGCAGCTTGGGGACAGGATTTGGCTCTGGAAACACCATATATTTT | CASSLGTGFGSGNTIYF